This T cell receptor (beta chain) was obtained from a study of blood T cell repertoires in COVID-19 (dated by TCRdb to about 2020). With regard to the full study: Samples from collaborators originated in the United States, Italy and Spain and spanned both the acute and convalescent phases of COVID-19. The prospective study material was composed of cDNA or gDNA derived from T cells, B-cell-depleted T cells, or PBMCs. Deeply sampled blood TCRbeta repertoires from subjects exposed to, actively infected with, or recovered from COVID-19 were included in the dataset. A freely available public database, intended as a resource for researchers studying the immune response to SARS-CoV-2, is where the repertoires were released. Samples were obtained from the ongoing ImmuneRACE study (first 160 participants) and from some 1,300 subjects provided by 6 global collaborators. The sample metadata nearly always contained a de-identified subject ID, COVID-19 status, age in years and sex. HLA class I and class II types, where available, came from metadata supplied by the sample provider rather than from assay-based typing. The paper's findings and limits, for the study overall: Clinical and demographic metadata were provided uncurated, with the amount varying by source and participant.

As concerns this clone: No cognate antigen has been identified for it. One base away there is no much larger clone; base qualities are not given.

TCRbeta CDR3 regions were amplified from genomic DNA by means of the immunoSEQ Assay, a bias-controlled multiplex PCR. From the authors' description of their analysis: Within the assay, amplification of reference gene primers was used to estimate how many nucleated cells each sample contained. Sequence reads were collapsed and filtered to measure the absolute abundance of every unique TCRbeta CDR3 rearrangement. Productive Simpson clonality was computed per sample as the square root of Simpson's diversity index over productive rearrangements. TCRdb limited this immuneACCESS table to in-frame rearrangements with V and J called. A share of clones is missing; checked studies link under half to unresolved V genes, and the rest is unexplained. From that table come the V and J calls and clone size; the DNA was used to work out D and trimming. The sample profile shows 150,000 to 200,000 clones; 65% to 85% of them were found once. The ten top clones hold about 18% of the sample.

V was cut back by 11 bases and J by 4 bases, leaving a gap of 14 bases between them. CDR1 and CDR2 (LNHDA, SQIVND) derive from the germline V gene (reference sequence). Spanning cysteine to phenylalanine, the CDR3 consists of 12 amino acids. The only DNA kept is the CDR3, 36 bases in frame from the first base. Each collaborating institution followed its own protocols to collect whole blood in K2EDTA tubes. For TCRbeta analysis, collaborator samples were shipped as frozen whole blood, as isolated PBMCs, or as DNA extracted from either sample type. Source material: peripheral blood. The V gene is TRBV19 and the J gene is TRBJ1-1; the D gene is perhaps TRBD1, from 5 matching bases. The receptor's source is a man between 60 and 75 years old with active or convalescent COVID-19. CDR3 reads: CACPRQGTEAFF. The nucleotides read TGTGCCTGTCCAAGGCAGGGCACTGAAGCTTTCTTT.